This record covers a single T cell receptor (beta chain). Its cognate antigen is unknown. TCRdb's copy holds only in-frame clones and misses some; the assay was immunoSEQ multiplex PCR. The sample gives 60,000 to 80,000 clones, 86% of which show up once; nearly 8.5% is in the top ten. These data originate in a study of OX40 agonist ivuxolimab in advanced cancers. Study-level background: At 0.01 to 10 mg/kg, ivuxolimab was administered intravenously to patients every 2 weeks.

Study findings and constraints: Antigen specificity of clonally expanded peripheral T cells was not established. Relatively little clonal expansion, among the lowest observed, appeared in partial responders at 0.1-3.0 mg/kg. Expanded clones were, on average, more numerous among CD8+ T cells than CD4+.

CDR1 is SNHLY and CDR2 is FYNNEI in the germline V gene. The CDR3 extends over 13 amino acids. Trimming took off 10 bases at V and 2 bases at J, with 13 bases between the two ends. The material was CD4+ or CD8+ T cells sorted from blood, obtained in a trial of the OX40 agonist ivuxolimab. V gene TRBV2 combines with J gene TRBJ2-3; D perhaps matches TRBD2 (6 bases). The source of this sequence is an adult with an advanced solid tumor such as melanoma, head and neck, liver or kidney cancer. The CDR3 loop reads CATSAGFTDTQYF. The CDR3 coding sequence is TGTGCCACTTCCGCGGGATTCACAGATACGCAGTATTTT.